Presented here are 20 T cell receptor beta chains from one specimen sequenced in a study of control samples from healthy donors and cancer patients. Data came from immunoSEQ multiplex PCR; TCRdb stores just in-frame clones and leaves some out. The table records fewer than 200,000 clones, 70% to 90% of them present only once. Sequences were obtained from blood. Every receptor here comes from a woman aged 25 to 39 in good health.

Concerning this clone: A junction boundary mismatches the germline segment, possibly from a read error. The V call is TRBV6-5, the J call TRBJ2-5, with 9 nucleotides matching TRBD1. The CDR3 has 14 amino acids. Germline V CDR1 and CDR2: MNHEY, SVGAGI. CDR3 region: CASSYYRGRETQYF. CDR3 bases: TGTGCCAGCAGCTACTACAGGGGGCGAGAGACCCAGTACTTC.

The genes are TRBV5-8 and TRBJ2-7; no clear D gene. Looked up from germline, CDR1 is SGHTS and CDR2 is YDEGEE. V shed 0 bases and J shed 1 base, with 8 bases lying between them. The CDR3 sequence is 14 residues long. The CDR3 region has the DNA TGTGCCAGCAGCTTGGCCAGCTTATCCTACGAGCAGTACTTC. It codes for CASSLASLSYEQYF. Combining the CDR3 with reference TRBV5-8 and TRBJ2-7 gives the whole variable domain EAGVTQSPTHLIKTRGQQATLRCSPISGHTSVYWYQQALGLGLQFLLWYDEGEERNRGNFPPRFSGRQFPNYSSELNVNALELEDSALYLCASSLASLSYEQYFGPGTRLTVT.

The chain couples TRBV19 to TRBJ2-1; no clear D gene. Germline loops: CDR1 LNHDA, CDR2 SQIVND (reference sequence). This CDR3 region has 15 residues. Trimming removed 6 bases from V and 4 bases from J, with 16 bases in between. DNA of the CDR3: TGTGCCAGTAGCCCTACTCTAGGTCGGTACAATGAGCAGTTCTTC. Its translation is CASSPTLGRYNEQFF.

The rearrangement joins TRBV30 to TRBJ1-1, with no clear D. Trimming stripped 0 bases from V and 1 base from J, with 3 bases between. Germline loops: CDR1 GTSNPN, CDR2 SVGIG (reference sequence). The CDR3 spans 12 residues. The DNA for the CDR3 is TGTGCCTGGAGTGTGACGAACACTGAAGCTTTCTTT. Its protein is CAWSVTNTEAFF.

The chain couples TRBV3-1 (or the pseudogene TRBV3-2) to TRBJ2-4, with a weak D call TRBD2 (5 bases). This CDR3 has 15 residues. CDR1 LGHDT and CDR2 YNNKEL come from the germline V gene (reference sequence). Trimming took 0 bases from V and 6 from J, leaving 12 bases between them. The CDR3 sequence is CASSQDSAGGNIQYF. In DNA form, the CDR3 reads TGTGCCAGCAGCCAAGATTCGGCAGGAGGAAACATTCAGTACTTC.

Remarks on this clone: Within the sample, other DNA sequences also encode this same CDR3. V and J are TRBV6-1 and TRBJ1-2; D remains unclear. V lost 3 bases and J 4 bases, leaving 3 bases between the germline ends. Germline CDR1 is MNHNS and CDR2 is SASEGT. The CDR3 is 11 residues long. The chain's CDR3 is CASSEGYGYTF. The CDR3 nucleotides read TGTGCCAGCAGTGAGGGCTATGGCTACACCTTC.

V usage is TRBV24-1 and J usage is TRBJ2-5; no reliable D call. V shed 0 bases and J shed 5 bases, with 3 bases lying between them. This CDR3 contains 12 residues. Germline CDR1 KGHDR, CDR2 SFDVKD. The CDR3 region is CATSDLRETQYF. The CDR3 bases are TGTGCCACCAGTGATTTGAGGGAGACCCAGTACTTC.

In its sample, this clone was seen once. The genes are TRBV6-1 and TRBJ2-5; D gene unclear. The CDR3 runs to 12 residues. Germline V gene data show CDR1 as MNHNS and CDR2 as SASEGT. The V end lost 0 bases, the J end lost 7 bases, and 6 bases lay between the germline ends. CDR3: CASSEALVTQYF. The DNA of the CDR3 is TGTGCCAGCAGTGAAGCGCTGGTGACCCAGTACTTC.

V is TRBV29-1 and J is TRBJ1-2, with a possible D match to TRBD1 (5 bases). The CDR3 has 13 residues. V lost 6 bases to trimming and J lost 1 base, with 12 bases between them. Germline assignment: CDR1 SQVTM and CDR2 ANQGSEA. The CDR3 loop is CSVDVGVNYGYTF. As DNA, the CDR3 is TGCAGCGTAGATGTGGGGGTTAACTATGGCTACACCTTC.

This clone was picked up one time. The chain uses TRBV4-1 and TRBJ2-5; D gene uncertain. This CDR3 is built from 13 residues. CDR1 MGHRA and CDR2 YSYEKL come from the germline V gene. V lost 1 base and J lost 1, with 4 bases in between. CDR3 residues: CASSQGVQETQYF. The DNA for the CDR3 is TGCGCCAGCAGCCAAGGGGTCCAAGAGACCCAGTACTTC.

The gene calls are TRBV24-1 and TRBJ2-4, with 7 positions matching TRBD2. Germline trimming cut 5 bases from V and 4 bases from J; bases unmatched to any gene: 1. Germline V CDR1 and CDR2: KGHDR, SFDVKD. CDR3 size: 13 residues. Here the CDR3 reads CATSGEGKNIQYF. For the CDR3, the DNA is TGTGCCACCAGTGGGGAGGGAAAAAACATTCAGTACTTC.

The chain is built from TRBV7-2 and TRBJ2-2; 7 nucleotides match TRBD1. The V gene end was trimmed by 2 bases and the J gene end by 0 bases; junction bases not matched to a gene: 3. The CDR3 length is 16 residues. Germline lookup yields CDR1 SGHTA and CDR2 FQGNSA. The CDR3 nucleotides are TGTGCCAGCAGCTTAAGAGGGGGCACGAACACCGGGGAGCTGTTTTTT. Residues: CASSLRGGTNTGELFF.

This chain joins TRBV6-1 and TRBJ2-5; possibly TRBD1 for D (6 bases). The CDR3 has 14 amino acids. From germline, CDR1 is MNHNS and CDR2 SASEGT. Trimming took off 3 bases at V and 5 bases at J, with 13 bases between the two ends. The CDR3 DNA reads as TGTGCCAGCAGTGAGGGGGCCTGGATGGAGACCCAGTACTTC. It yields the protein CASSEGAWMETQYF.

The chain carries TRBV19 and TRBJ1-5, with unresolved D. The CDR3 loop spans 16 amino acids. The germline V gene has CDR1 LNHDA and CDR2 SQIVND (reference sequence). V gave up 4 bases and J gave up 2 bases, with 15 bases separating them. The CDR3 sequence is CASSTAGGGGNQPQHF. For the CDR3, the DNA is TGTGCCAGTAGTACCGCCGGCGGTGGGGGCAATCAGCCCCAGCATTTT.

The gene calls are TRBV2 and TRBJ2-1; tentative D call: TRBD2 (7 bases). The CDR3 sequence is 14 residues long. CDR1 is SNHLY and CDR2 is FYNNEI in the germline V gene. V was trimmed by 7 bases and J by 5 bases, leaving 15 bases between them. DNA of the CDR3: TGTGCCAGCATCCTGGGGGGGGCCCACAATGAGCAGTTCTTC. It encodes CASILGGAHNEQFF.

This clone showed up just once. The V and J genes are TRBV20-1 and TRBJ1-1; D is unresolved. The V end was cut by 3 bases, the J end by 1 base, with 6 bases between. Germline CDR1 is DFQATT and CDR2 is SNEGSKA (reference sequence). CDR3 length: 12 amino acids. The DNA for the CDR3 is TGCAGTGCTAGTTGGGGGAACACTGAAGCTTTCTTT. Protein product: CSASWGNTEAFF.

This clone was seen only once. The chain employs TRBV30 and TRBJ1-1; D gene ambiguous. The CDR3 contains 11 residues. Per the germline V gene, CDR1 is GTSNPN and CDR2 is SVGIG (reference sequence). The germline V and J ends were trimmed by 4 bases and 11 bases, with 14 bases remaining between them. CDR3 region: CAWIKGSGAFF. In DNA, the CDR3 is TGTGCCTGGATTAAGGGATCTGGGGCTTTCTTT.

V usage is TRBV29-1 and J usage is TRBJ2-5, with D possibly TRBD2 on 6 matching bases. CDR3 length: 13 residues. V lost 6 bases and J 3 bases, leaving 14 bases between the germline ends. Germline V gene lookup returns CDR1 SQVTM and CDR2 ANQGSEA. For the CDR3, the DNA is TGCAGCGTACGGGACTCACCAAAAGAGACCCAGTACTTC. Residues: CSVRDSPKETQYF.

The chain employs TRBV4-2 and TRBJ2-2; D remains ambiguous. The CDR3 loop spans 17 amino acids. V was pared by 0 bases and J by 4 bases, with 15 bases between. CDR1 is LGHNA, CDR2 YNFKEQ, per germline. Here the CDR3 reads CASSQESLRAITGELFF. In nucleotides, the CDR3 is TGTGCCAGCAGCCAAGAATCGCTGAGAGCCATCACCGGGGAGCTGTTTTTT.

The V and J genes are TRBV10-1 and TRBJ2-7, with 9 bases matching TRBD1. The CDR3 has 13 amino acids. V dropped 6 bases and J dropped 10; count of bases not matched to a gene: 10. CDR1 and CDR2 from the germline V gene are WNHNN and SYGVQD (reference sequence). This chain's CDR3 is CASSRDRAGFQYV. The CDR3 coding sequence is TGCGCCAGCAGCCGGGACAGGGCTGGCTTTCAGTACGTC.